Following are 31 T cell receptor beta chains from one sample sequenced in a study of shared clonotypes between healthy human individuals. Terminally differentiated effector memory CD45RA+ cells were excluded from the naive CD8 cells, which were CD45RO-negative and positively selected for CCR7. Assay: immunoSEQ multiplex PCR; the TCRdb copy retains only in-frame clones and omits some. The sample carries about 1,900,000 clones, less than 95% recorded once. Sequencing input: naive CD8+ T cells sorted from blood. The receptors shown here come from a man between 18 and 35 years old in good health.

This rearrangement joins TRBV27 to TRBJ2-5; TRBD2 matches 10 bases. The V gene's germline CDR1 is MNHEY and CDR2 SMNVEV (reference sequence). The CDR3 contains 15 residues. The V segment lost 3 bases and the J segment 0 bases; nucleotides outside the gene matches: 1. DNA for the CDR3: TGTGCCAGCAGTTTGACTAGCGGGTACCAAGAGACCCAGTACTTC. This encodes CASSLTSGYQETQYF.

The CDR3 is CASSWGGDEQYF. CDR3 DNA sequence: TGTGCCAGCAGCTGGGGAGGCGACGAGCAGTACTTC. The chain joins TRBV7-2 to TRBJ2-7; weak D call: TRBD2 (6 bases). CDR3 length: 12 residues. Germline loops: CDR1 SGHTA, CDR2 FQGNSA. V shed 4 bases and J shed 5 bases, with 9 bases lying between them.

This chain joins TRBV27 and TRBJ2-7, with a tentative D call TRBD2 (5 bases). This CDR3 spans 13 amino acids. Germline loops: CDR1 MNHEY, CDR2 SMNVEV (reference sequence). V was clipped by 3 bases and J by 3 bases, with 9 bases between them. This CDR3 is CASSFQEDYEQYF. CDR3 coding DNA: TGTGCCAGCAGTTTTCAGGAGGACTACGAGCAGTACTTC.

As DNA, the CDR3 is TGTGCCAGCAGCTTACCGGGACTAGCGGGCCCAGAGACCCAGTACTTC. It codes for CASSLPGLAGPETQYF. The genes are TRBV7-9 and TRBJ2-5; TRBD2 aligns across 12 bases. With V trimmed by 2 bases and J by 4 bases, 5 bases remained unmatched. Germline-derived CDR1 and CDR2 are SEHNR and FQNEAQ (reference sequence). The CDR3 runs to 16 residues.

To note about this clone: Other nucleotide sequences in the sample specify the same CDR3. J is TRBJ2-2 and V is TRBV7-8; 11 nucleotides agree with TRBD2. Germline CDR1 reads SGHVS; CDR2 reads FQNEAQ. The junction had 2 bases not matched to a gene; V was cut back by 3 bases and J by 5 bases. This CDR3 has 15 amino acids. Here the CDR3 reads CASSFLAGGTGELFF. The CDR3 DNA follows: TGTGCCAGCAGCTTCCTAGCGGGGGGAACCGGGGAGCTGTTTTTT.

J is TRBJ2-2 and V is TRBV6-1, with D maybe TRBD1 (6 bases). This CDR3 region has 17 residues. The germline V and J ends were trimmed by 1 base and 2 bases, with 14 bases remaining between them. Germline assignment: CDR1 MNHNS and CDR2 SASEGT. Here the CDR3 DNA reads TGTGCCAGCAGTGAAGTCGTCAGGGGCCAAAACACCGGGGAGCTGTTTTTT. Translating gives CASSEVVRGQNTGELFF.

This chain uses TRBV6-1 with TRBJ2-7; D possibly corresponds to TRBD2 (6 bases). This CDR3 has 12 residues. Looked up from germline, CDR1 is MNHNS and CDR2 is SASEGT. Trimming pared 6 bases from V and 5 bases from J, leaving 11 bases between. CDR3 amino acids: CASSLTGDEQYF. DNA of the CDR3: TGTGCCAGCAGCCTAACGGGGGACGAGCAGTACTTC.

The chain recombines TRBV5-6 with TRBJ1-4; 9 nucleotides align to TRBD1. V lost 4 bases, J lost 8 bases, and 15 bases stayed unmatched. The CDR3 is made up of 17 amino acids. The V gene's germline CDR1 is SGHDT and CDR2 YYEEEE. CDR3 sequence (DNA): TGTGCCAGCAGCCCCCACAATCTCGGGACAGGGAAAGAAAAACTGTTTTTT. Its translation: CASSPHNLGTGKEKLFF.

V usage is TRBV7-9 and J usage is TRBJ2-5; 12 nucleotides align to TRBD1. Germline V gives CDR1 SEHNR, CDR2 FQNEAQ (reference sequence). The CDR3 has 16 residues. Trimming cost V 5 bases and J 1 base; bases outside gene matches: 5. CDR3 sequence reads: CASSPGTGGPQETQYF. CDR3 DNA: TGTGCCAGCAGCCCAGGGACAGGGGGCCCCCAAGAGACCCAGTACTTC.

The chain joins TRBV6-4 to TRBJ2-7, with TRBD2 identical over 10 bases. This CDR3 region has 15 residues. Germline V gene sequence: CDR1 MRHNA, CDR2 SNTAGT. V dropped 3 bases and J dropped 3; count of bases not matched to a gene: 5. The CDR3 is CASSESPSGGYEQYF. Here the CDR3 DNA reads TGTGCCAGCAGTGAGAGCCCTAGCGGGGGCTACGAGCAGTACTTC.

V usage is TRBV7-9 and J usage is TRBJ1-2; a possible D gene is TRBD1 (5 bases). There are 14 residues in the CDR3. With 1 base removed from V and 8 bases from J, the gap between germline ends came to 14 bases. Germline V gives CDR1 SEHNR, CDR2 FQNEAQ (reference sequence). For the CDR3, the DNA is TGTGCCAGCAGCTTAGATTCAGGGTGGGAAGGCTACACCTTC. It specifies CASSLDSGWEGYTF.

The CDR3 DNA reads as TGTGCCAGCAGTCTCGGACTAGCGGGACGGGAGACCCAGTACTTC. This encodes CASSLGLAGRETQYF. The chain has TRBV27 and TRBJ2-5; TRBD2 agrees at 12 bases. The V segment lost 5 bases and the J segment 5 bases; nucleotides outside the gene matches: 6. Per germline, CDR1 MNHEY and CDR2 SMNVEV (reference sequence). There are 15 residues in the CDR3.

The chain links TRBV6-5 to TRBJ2-2, with 10 bases identical to TRBD1. V lost 8 bases and J lost 5; bases outside the gene matches: 2. The CDR3 contains 13 residues. The germline V gene has CDR1 MNHEY and CDR2 SVGAGI. CDR3 DNA sequence: TGTGCCAGCGGACAGGGGGGGACCGGGGAGCTGTTTTTT. Protein sequence: CASGQGGTGELFF.

This chain connects TRBV5-4 to TRBJ2-7, with 12 bases matching TRBD2. This CDR3 region has 14 residues. Losses at the gene ends were 4 bases for V and 7 bases for J; bases not matched to a gene: 6. Germline-derived CDR1 and CDR2 are SGHNT and YYREEE (reference sequence). This chain's CDR3 is CASSPGLAGPEQYF. In DNA form, the CDR3 reads TGTGCCAGCAGCCCAGGACTAGCGGGGCCGGAGCAGTACTTC.

The gene calls are TRBV10-3 and TRBJ2-5; TRBD2 matches at 11 bases. Losses at the gene ends were 5 bases for V and 3 bases for J; bases not matched to a gene: 8. The CDR3 spans 16 residues. CDR1 is ENHRY and CDR2 is SYGVKD in the germline V gene. The CDR3 nucleotides are TGTGCCATCAGTACGGGACTAGCGGAGGGGGAAGAGACCCAGTACTTC. The encoded protein is CAISTGLAEGEETQYF.

This rearrangement joins TRBV6-5 to TRBJ1-3; D is unresolved. V lost 2 bases and J 3 bases, leaving 8 bases between the germline ends. CDR1 and CDR2 (germline): MNHEY, SVGAGI. The CDR3 length is 14 residues. For the CDR3, the DNA is TGTGCCAGCAGTTACGGAGAGGGTGGAAACACCATATATTTT. Protein sequence: CASSYGEGGNTIYF.

This chain uses TRBV5-1 with TRBJ2-7; D is tentatively TRBD1 or TRBD2 (5 bases each). Germline V gene lookup returns CDR1 SGHRS and CDR2 YFSETQ. The CDR3 is made up of 14 amino acids. The germline V and J ends were trimmed by 3 bases and 3 bases, with 13 bases remaining between them. The CDR3 sequence: CASSWTGADYEQYF. CDR3 sequence (DNA): TGCGCCAGCAGCTGGACCGGGGCAGACTACGAGCAGTACTTC.

Of note for this clone: Other DNA sequences in this specimen translate into the identical CDR3. The gene calls are TRBV5-1 and TRBJ2-7; 11 bases match TRBD1. The V gene's germline CDR1 is SGHRS and CDR2 YFSETQ. The CDR3 consists of 16 residues. V shed 4 bases, J shed 4 bases, and the junction held 10 bases outside the gene matches. Here the CDR3 reads CASSPFLGQGAYEQYF. The CDR3 coding sequence is TGCGCCAGCAGCCCCTTTTTAGGACAGGGGGCTTACGAGCAGTACTTC.

V and J are TRBV9 and TRBJ1-2; 8 positions agree with TRBD1. The CDR3 contains 16 residues. CDR1 is SGDLS and CDR2 is YYNGEE in the germline V gene. V was clipped by 3 bases and J by 4 bases; unmatched bases: 11. CDR3 sequence: CASSAKTGDEVYGYTF. The CDR3 DNA reads as TGTGCCAGCAGCGCAAAGACAGGGGATGAAGTCTATGGCTACACCTTC.

The chain joins TRBV7-8 to TRBJ1-1, with D possibly being TRBD1 (6 bases). Germline V lookup: CDR1 SGHVS, CDR2 FQNEAQ. The CDR3 has 15 residues. The germline V and J ends were trimmed by 0 bases and 5 bases, with 13 bases remaining between them. Here the CDR3 reads CASSLAEGGRTEAFF. The CDR3 DNA sequence: TGTGCCAGCAGCTTAGCCGAAGGGGGGCGAACTGAAGCTTTCTTT. The whole variable domain, filled in from reference TRBV7-8 and TRBJ1-1, reads GAGVSQSPRYKVAKRGQDVALRCDPISGHVSLFWYQQALGQGPEFLTYFQNEAQLDKSGLPSDRFFAERPEGSVSTLKIQRTQQEDSAVYLCASSLAEGGRTEAFFGQGTRLTVV.

V usage is TRBV10-3 and J usage is TRBJ2-5; D uncertain. Germline-derived CDR1 and CDR2 are ENHRY and SYGVKD. There are 13 residues in the CDR3. V dropped 4 bases and J dropped 2 bases, with 8 bases sitting between them. CDR3 amino acids: CAISGSGQETQYF. In nucleotides, the CDR3 is TGTGCCATCAGTGGGTCAGGTCAAGAGACCCAGTACTTC.

Turning to this clone: Other DNA variants within this sample encode the same CDR3. The J gene is TRBJ2-7, the V gene TRBV5-6; D unclear. V was shortened by 2 bases and J by 0 bases, with 0 bases between the two germline ends. Germline values: CDR1 SGHDT, CDR2 YYEEEE. There are 11 residues in the CDR3. The CDR3 DNA is TGTGCCAGCAGCTTCTCCTACGAGCAGTACTTC. Encoded protein: CASSFSYEQYF.

The chain has TRBV9 and TRBJ2-3; 9 nucleotides align to TRBD2. The CDR3 spans 17 residues. In germline, CDR1 is SGDLS, CDR2 YYNGEE. The trim removed 0 bases at V and 0 bases at J, leaving 5 bases unmatched. The CDR3 loop is CASSVGQAGGSTDTQYF. As DNA, the CDR3 is TGTGCCAGCAGCGTAGGTCAGGCGGGGGGGAGCACAGATACGCAGTATTTT. The full variable domain, its missing parts supplied by reference TRBV9 and TRBJ2-3, is DSGVTQTPKHLITATGQRVTLRCSPRSGDLSVYWYQQSLDQGLQFLIQYYNGEERAKGNILERFSAQQFPDLHSELNLSSLELGDSALYFCASSVGQAGGSTDTQYFGPGTRLTVL.

The rearrangement uses TRBV2 and TRBJ2-7, with TRBD2 identical over 10 bases. The germline gives CDR1 SNHLY, CDR2 FYNNEI. V lost 6 bases to trimming and J lost 6 bases; unmatched junction nucleotides: 2. The CDR3 has 12 residues. CDR3 coding DNA: TGTGCCAGCAGGGGACTAGCGAGCGAGCAGTACTTC. Protein: CASRGLASEQYF. The variable domain in full, completed from reference TRBV2 and TRBJ2-7, reads EPEVTQTPSHQVTQMGQEVILRCVPISNHLYFYWYRQILGQKVEFLVSFYNNEISEKSEIFDDQFSVERPDGSNFTLKIRSTKLEDSAMYFCASRGLASEQYFGPGTRLTVT.

This chain links TRBV9 with TRBJ2-7; either TRBD1 or TRBD2 may supply D (5 bases each). The germline gives CDR1 SGDLS, CDR2 YYNGEE. The V end lost 3 bases, the J end lost 3 bases, and 19 bases lay between the germline ends. This CDR3 comprises 16 residues. DNA for the CDR3: TGTGCCAGCAGCGGGGGACCCCCGACCGACAGCTACGAGCAGTACTTC. Amino acid sequence: CASSGGPPTDSYEQYF. The entire variable domain, with the rest obtained from reference TRBV9 and TRBJ2-7, is as follows: DSGVTQTPKHLITATGQRVTLRCSPRSGDLSVYWYQQSLDQGLQFLIQYYNGEERAKGNILERFSAQQFPDLHSELNLSSLELGDSALYFCASSGGPPTDSYEQYFGPGTRLTVT.

The genes are TRBV11-2 and TRBJ2-5; D possibly corresponds to TRBD2 (5 bases). Germline values: CDR1 SGHAT, CDR2 FQNNGV. CDR3 length: 15 amino acids. The germline V and J ends were trimmed by 0 bases and 5 bases, with 13 bases remaining between them. The CDR3, as DNA: TGTGCCAGCAGCTTAGATCCGAGGCGAGGGGAGACCCAGTACTTC. The encoded protein is CASSLDPRRGETQYF.

Many counts were recorded for this clone. Other DNA sequences in this sample translate to the same CDR3. The chain carries TRBV7-9 and TRBJ1-5; D not certain. Germline values: CDR1 SEHNR, CDR2 FQNEAQ (reference sequence). V was clipped by 1 base and J by 7 bases, with 5 bases between them. This CDR3 comprises 12 residues. CDR3 loop: CASSLGTQPQHF. For the CDR3, the DNA is TGTGCCAGCAGCTTAGGGACGCAGCCCCAGCATTTT.

The chain joins TRBV4-1 to TRBJ2-6; 7 bases are shared with TRBD1. CDR3 size: 15 residues. V lost 5 bases and J lost 3; bases outside the gene matches: 4. Germline CDR1 MGHRA, CDR2 YSYEKL. The CDR3 nucleotides read TGCGCCAGCAGCGCCCGGACAGGTGGGGCCAACGTCCTGACTTTC. Its translation: CASSARTGGANVLTF.

This clone was seen a few times. V and J are TRBV11-2 and TRBJ1-6; TRBD1 might be the D (5 bases). Germline lookup yields CDR1 SGHAT and CDR2 FQNNGV. This CDR3 is 14 amino acids long. Deletions cut 1 base from V and 8 bases from J, with 9 bases between. The CDR3 nucleotides read TGTGCCAGCAGCTTAGTCCGGGGGTATTCACCCCTCCACTTT. Protein: CASSLVRGYSPLHF.

The chain couples TRBV5-8 to TRBJ2-5; D is unresolved. The length of the CDR3 is 14 residues. The V end lost 3 bases, the J end lost 0 bases, and 9 bases lay between the germline ends. Germline values: CDR1 SGHTS, CDR2 YDEGEE. CDR3 in DNA: TGTGCCAGCAGCTCGGGCCTCTACCAAGAGACCCAGTACTTC. Its protein product is CASSSGLYQETQYF. The full variable domain, in which reference TRBV5-8 and TRBJ2-5 provide the parts outside the CDR3, is EAGVTQSPTHLIKTRGQQATLRCSPISGHTSVYWYQQALGLGLQFLLWYDEGEERNRGNFPPRFSGRQFPNYSSELNVNALELEDSALYLCASSSGLYQETQYFGPGTRLLVL.

This clone was detected once. The chain employs TRBV5-5 and TRBJ2-7; 8 nucleotides line up with TRBD1. This CDR3 has 14 residues. The V gene end was trimmed by 4 bases and the J gene end by 5 bases; junction bases not matched to a gene: 8. Germline V gene data show CDR1 as SGHKS and CDR2 as YYEKEE (reference sequence). CDR3 in DNA: TGTGCCAGCAGCCCCGGACAGGGTTGGAACGAGCAGTACTTC. Translation gives CASSPGQGWNEQYF. Variable domain in full (rest from reference TRBV5-5 and TRBJ2-7): DAGVTQSPTHLIKTRGQQVTLRCSPISGHKSVSWYQQVLGQGPQFIFQYYEKEERGRGNFPDRFSARQFPNYSSELNVNALLLGDSALYLCASSPGQGWNEQYFGPGTRLTVT.